The present TCR beta chain was sequenced within a study of CXCR3-negative and CXCR3-positive naive CD8 T cells. TRB cDNA was prepared as libraries by UMI-labeled 5' RACE. Reanalyzing the 5' RACE reads, TCRdb keeps one entry per CDR3 protein, without DNA. This sample contains over 55,000 distinct CDR3 sequences. Overall study findings and caveats: TRB CDR3 properties were used to infer TCR strength, and surface CD5 was comparable between naive subsets. TRBV-TRBJ usage was alike in naive CXCR3-negative and CXCR3-positive cells but differed in memory cells.

The CDR3 is 13 amino acids. CDR1 is SQVTM, CDR2 ANQGSEA, per germline. Concerning this clonotype: The antigen remains unidentified.

This receptor was obtained from a human donor in good health. Some clones in this sample may be carry-over from other donors' samples. The chain joins TRBV29-1 to TRBJ2-2. The sample taken for sequencing was memory CD8+ T cells from blood. The CDR3 here is CSAPDQNTGELFF.